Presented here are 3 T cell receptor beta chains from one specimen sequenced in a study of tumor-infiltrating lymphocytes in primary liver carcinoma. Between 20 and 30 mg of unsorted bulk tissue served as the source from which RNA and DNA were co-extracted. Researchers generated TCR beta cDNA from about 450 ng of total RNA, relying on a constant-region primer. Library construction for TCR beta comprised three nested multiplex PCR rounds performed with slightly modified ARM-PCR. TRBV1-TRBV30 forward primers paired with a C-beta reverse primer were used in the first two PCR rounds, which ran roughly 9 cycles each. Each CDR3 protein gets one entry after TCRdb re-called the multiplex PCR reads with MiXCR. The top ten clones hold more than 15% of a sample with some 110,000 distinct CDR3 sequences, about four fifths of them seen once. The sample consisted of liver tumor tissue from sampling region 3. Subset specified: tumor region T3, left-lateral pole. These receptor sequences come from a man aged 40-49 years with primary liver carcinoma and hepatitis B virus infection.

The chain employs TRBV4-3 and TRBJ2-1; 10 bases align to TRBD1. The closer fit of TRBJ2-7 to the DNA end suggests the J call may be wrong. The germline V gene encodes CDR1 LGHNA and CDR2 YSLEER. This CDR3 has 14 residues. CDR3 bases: TGCGCCAGCAGCCTGGACAGGGGGGGGAATGTGCAGTACTTC. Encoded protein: CASSLDRGGNVQYF.

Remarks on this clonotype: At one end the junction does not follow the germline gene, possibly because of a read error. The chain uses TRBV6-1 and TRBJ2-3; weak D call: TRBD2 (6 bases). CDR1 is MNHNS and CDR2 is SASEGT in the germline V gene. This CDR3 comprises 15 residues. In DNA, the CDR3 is TGTGTCAGCAGTGTTCGGGGGAATGGAGCAGATATGCAGTTTTTT. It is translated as CVSSVRGNGADMQFF.

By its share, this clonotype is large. The CDR3, as DNA: TGCGCCAGCAGCTCCTGGGACAGGGGAAGGAATTCACCCCTCCACTTT. Translated: CASSSWDRGRNSPLHF. The chain recombines TRBV4-3 with TRBJ1-6; 10 bases line up with TRBD1. The trim removed 5 bases at V and 7 bases at J, leaving 8 bases unmatched. CDR1 is LGHNA, CDR2 YSLEER, per germline. The CDR3 consists of 16 residues.